The entry below describes one T cell receptor beta chain. Its antigen is not known. The germline V gene has CDR1 SGHAT and CDR2 FQNNGV. V dropped 0 bases and J dropped 6 bases, with 12 bases sitting between them. The CDR3 is 15 amino acids. Using immunoSEQ multiplex PCR, the repertoire was profiled, and TCRdb retains in-frame clones only, with some absent. Of 85,000 to 130,000 clones in the sample, around nine tenths were seen once. The sample originates from a study of T cell responses to AZD1222 COVID-19 vaccine. Turning to the study itself: Timing groups of about 4 and about 12 weeks for second doses were pooled.

Study outcomes and limitations: Repertoires in all cases were sampled only once the peak T cell response had passed. Spike-specific TCR depth and breadth grew after two AZD1222 doses. The span of vaccine-associated CD4 TCRs extended across spike, with dominance at 160-218 and 743-854.

The source is an adult in good health. Material: peripheral blood, obtained on day 0 of AZD1222 vaccination. The chain recombines TRBV11-2 with TRBJ1-5; possibly TRBD1 for D (6 bases). CDR3 coding DNA: TGTGCCAGCAGCTTAGATTTTGGGGGGGCTCAGCCCCAGCATTTT. This translates into CASSLDFGGAQPQHF. Based on the CDR3 plus reference TRBV11-2 and TRBJ1-5, the full variable domain is EAGVAQSPRYKIIEKRQSVAFWCNPISGHATLYWYQQILGQGPKLLIQFQNNGVVDDSQLPKDRFSAERLKGVDSTLKIQPAKLEDSAVYLCASSLDFGGAQPQHFGDGTRLSIL.